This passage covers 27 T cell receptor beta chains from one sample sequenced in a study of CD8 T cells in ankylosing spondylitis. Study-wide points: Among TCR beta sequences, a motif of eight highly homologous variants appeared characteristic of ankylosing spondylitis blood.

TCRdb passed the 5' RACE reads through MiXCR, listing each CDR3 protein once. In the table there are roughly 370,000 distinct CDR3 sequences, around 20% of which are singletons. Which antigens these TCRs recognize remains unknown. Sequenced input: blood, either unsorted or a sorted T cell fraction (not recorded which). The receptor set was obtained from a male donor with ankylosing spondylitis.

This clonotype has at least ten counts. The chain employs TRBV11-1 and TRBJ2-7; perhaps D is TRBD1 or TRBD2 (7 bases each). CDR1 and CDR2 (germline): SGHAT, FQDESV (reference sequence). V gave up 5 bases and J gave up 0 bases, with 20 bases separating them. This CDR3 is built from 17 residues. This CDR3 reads CASSETGYLAASYEQYF. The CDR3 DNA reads TGTGCCAGCAGCGAGACAGGGTACCTAGCGGCCTCCTACGAGCAGTACTTC.

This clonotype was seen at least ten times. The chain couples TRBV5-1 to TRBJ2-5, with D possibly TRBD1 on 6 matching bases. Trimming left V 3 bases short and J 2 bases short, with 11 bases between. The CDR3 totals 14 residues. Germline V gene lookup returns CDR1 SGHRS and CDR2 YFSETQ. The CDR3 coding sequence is TGCGCCAGCAGCTCCGAGACAGGACAAGAGACCCAGTACTTC. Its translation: CASSSETGQETQYF.

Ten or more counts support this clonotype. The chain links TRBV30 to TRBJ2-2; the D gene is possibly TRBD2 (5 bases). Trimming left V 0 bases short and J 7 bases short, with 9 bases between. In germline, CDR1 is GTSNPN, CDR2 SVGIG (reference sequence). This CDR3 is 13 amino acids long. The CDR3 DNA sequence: TGTGCCTGGAGTGTAAGAGGGAACGGGGAGCTGTTTTTT. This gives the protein CAWSVRGNGELFF. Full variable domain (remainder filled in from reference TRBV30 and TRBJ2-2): SQTIHQWPATLVQPVGSPLSLECTVEGTSNPNLYWYRQAAGRGLQLLFYSVGIGQISSEVPQNLSASRPQDRQFILSSKKLLLSDSGFYLCAWSVRGNGELFFGEGSRLTVL.

The CDR3 loop reads CASKGTRIDEQYF. CDR3 sequence (DNA): TGTGCCAGCAAGGGCACCCGGATCGACGAGCAGTACTTC. The rearrangement links TRBV28 to TRBJ2-7; no clear D gene. V gave up 7 bases and J gave up 5 bases, with 15 bases separating them. This CDR3 has 13 amino acids. Germline lookup yields CDR1 MDHEN and CDR2 SYDVKM.

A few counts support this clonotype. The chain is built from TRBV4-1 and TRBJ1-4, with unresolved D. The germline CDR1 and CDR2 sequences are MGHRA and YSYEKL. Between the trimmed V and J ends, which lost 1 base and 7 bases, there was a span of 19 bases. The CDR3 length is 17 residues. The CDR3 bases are TGCGCCAGCAGCCAAGTCGTGAGGTCTCTCGGGAGTGAAAAACTGTTTTTT. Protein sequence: CASSQVVRSLGSEKLFF.

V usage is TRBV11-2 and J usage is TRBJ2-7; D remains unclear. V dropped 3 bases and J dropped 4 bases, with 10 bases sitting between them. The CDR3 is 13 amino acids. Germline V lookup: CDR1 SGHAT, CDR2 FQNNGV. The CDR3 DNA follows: TGTGCCAGCAGCTTTTGGGTAGGGTACGAGCAGTACTTC. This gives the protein CASSFWVGYEQYF.

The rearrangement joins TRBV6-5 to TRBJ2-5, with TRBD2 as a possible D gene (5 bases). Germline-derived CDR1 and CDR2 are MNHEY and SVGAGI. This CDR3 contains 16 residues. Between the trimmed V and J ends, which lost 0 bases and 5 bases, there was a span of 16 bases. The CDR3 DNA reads TGTGCCAGCAGTTACTCGGGGAGTGGCCCTGGGGAGACCCAGTACTTC. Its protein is CASSYSGSGPGETQYF.

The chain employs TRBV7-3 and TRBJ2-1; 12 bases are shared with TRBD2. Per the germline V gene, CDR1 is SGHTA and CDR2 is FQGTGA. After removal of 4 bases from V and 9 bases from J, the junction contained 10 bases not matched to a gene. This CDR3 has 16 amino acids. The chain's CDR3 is CASSSLLAGGVGEQFF. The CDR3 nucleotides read TGTGCCAGCAGCTCCCTACTAGCGGGAGGCGTAGGTGAGCAGTTCTTC.

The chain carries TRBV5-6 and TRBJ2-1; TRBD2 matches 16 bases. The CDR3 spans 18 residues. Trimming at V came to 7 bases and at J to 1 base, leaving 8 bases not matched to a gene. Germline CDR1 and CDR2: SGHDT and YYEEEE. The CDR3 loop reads CASGGTSGRAVSYNEQFF. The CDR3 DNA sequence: TGTGCCAGCGGGGGGACTAGCGGGAGGGCAGTGTCCTACAATGAGCAGTTCTTC.

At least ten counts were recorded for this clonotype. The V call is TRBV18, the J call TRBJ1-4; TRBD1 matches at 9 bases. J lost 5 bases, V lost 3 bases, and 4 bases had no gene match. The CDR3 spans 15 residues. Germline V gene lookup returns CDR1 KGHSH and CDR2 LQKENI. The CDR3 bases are TGTGCCAGCTCACCCCGTGGGACAGGGAATGAAAAACTGTTTTTT. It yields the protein CASSPRGTGNEKLFF.

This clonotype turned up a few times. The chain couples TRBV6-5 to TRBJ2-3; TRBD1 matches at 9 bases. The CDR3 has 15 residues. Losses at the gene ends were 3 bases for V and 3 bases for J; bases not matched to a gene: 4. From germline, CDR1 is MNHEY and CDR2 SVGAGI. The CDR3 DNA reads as TGTGCCAGCAGTTATGACGGGACAGGGACAGATACGCAGTATTTT. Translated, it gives CASSYDGTGTDTQYF.

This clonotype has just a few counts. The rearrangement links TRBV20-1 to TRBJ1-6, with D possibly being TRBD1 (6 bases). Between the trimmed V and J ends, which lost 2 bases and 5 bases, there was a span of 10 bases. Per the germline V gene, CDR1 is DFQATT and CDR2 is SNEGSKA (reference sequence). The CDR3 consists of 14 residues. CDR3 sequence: CSARTGLDNSPLHF. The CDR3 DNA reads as TGCAGTGCTAGAACAGGGTTGGATAATTCACCCCTCCACTTT.

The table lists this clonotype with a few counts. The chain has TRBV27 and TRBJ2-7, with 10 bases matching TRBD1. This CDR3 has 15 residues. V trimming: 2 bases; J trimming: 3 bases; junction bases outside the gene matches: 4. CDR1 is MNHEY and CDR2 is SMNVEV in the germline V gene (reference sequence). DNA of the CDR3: TGTGCCAGCAGTTTAGGGACAGGGGCGGTCTACGAGCAGTACTTC. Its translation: CASSLGTGAVYEQYF.

The CDR3 region is CATRQRTFEAFF. CDR3 nucleotides: TGTGCCACCAGACAACGGACATTTGAAGCTTTCTTT. The chain employs TRBV24-1 and TRBJ1-1; D may be TRBD1 (5 bases). Germline loops: CDR1 KGHDR, CDR2 SFDVKD. This CDR3 has 12 residues. Trimming cost V 7 bases and J 7 bases, with 12 bases left between them.

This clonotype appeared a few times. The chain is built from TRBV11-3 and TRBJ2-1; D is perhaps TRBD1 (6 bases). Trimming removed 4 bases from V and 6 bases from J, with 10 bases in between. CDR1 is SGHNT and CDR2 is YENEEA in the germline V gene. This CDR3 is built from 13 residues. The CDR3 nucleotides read TGTGCCAGCAGCTGGGACAATCCCAATGAGCAGTTCTTC. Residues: CASSWDNPNEQFF.

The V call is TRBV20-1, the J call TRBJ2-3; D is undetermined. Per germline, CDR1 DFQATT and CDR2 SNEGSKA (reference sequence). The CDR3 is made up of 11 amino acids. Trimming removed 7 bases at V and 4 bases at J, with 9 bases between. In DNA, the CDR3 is TGCAGTGTTAAGGGTGCAGATACGCAGTATTTT. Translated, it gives CSVKGADTQYF.

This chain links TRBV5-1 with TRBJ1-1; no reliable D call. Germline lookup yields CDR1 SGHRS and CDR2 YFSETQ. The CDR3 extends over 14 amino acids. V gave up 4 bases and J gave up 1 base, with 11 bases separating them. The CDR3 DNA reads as TGCGCCAGCAGCCCGGCGCGGTCGAACACTGAAGCTTTCTTT. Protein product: CASSPARSNTEAFF.

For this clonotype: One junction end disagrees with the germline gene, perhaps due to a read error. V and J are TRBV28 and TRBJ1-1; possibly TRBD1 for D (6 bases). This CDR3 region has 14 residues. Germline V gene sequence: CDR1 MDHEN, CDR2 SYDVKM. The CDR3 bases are TGTGCCAGCAGTTTTAGGGCCAGGGACACTGAAGTTTTCTTT. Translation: CASSFRARDTEVFF.

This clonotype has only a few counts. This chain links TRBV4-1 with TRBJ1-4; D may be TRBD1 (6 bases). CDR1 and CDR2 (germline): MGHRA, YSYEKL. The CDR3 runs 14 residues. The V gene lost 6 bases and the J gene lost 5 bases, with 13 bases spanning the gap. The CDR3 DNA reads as TGCGCCAGCAGAACGACAGGAAAAAATGAAAAACTGTTTTTT. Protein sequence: CASRTTGKNEKLFF.

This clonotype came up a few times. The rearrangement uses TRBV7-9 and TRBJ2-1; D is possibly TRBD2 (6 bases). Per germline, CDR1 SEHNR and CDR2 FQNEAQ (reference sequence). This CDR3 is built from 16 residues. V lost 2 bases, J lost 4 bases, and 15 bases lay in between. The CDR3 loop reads CASSLISGAGYNEQFF. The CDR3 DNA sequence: TGTGCCAGCAGCTTAATTTCGGGAGCGGGTTACAATGAGCAGTTCTTC.

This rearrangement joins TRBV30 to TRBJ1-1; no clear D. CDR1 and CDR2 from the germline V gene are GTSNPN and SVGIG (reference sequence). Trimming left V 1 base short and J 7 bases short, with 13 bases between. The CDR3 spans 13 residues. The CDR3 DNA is TGTGCCTGGAGTGGGTCCTTGGCCGGTGAAGCTTTCTTT. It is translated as CAWSGSLAGEAFF.

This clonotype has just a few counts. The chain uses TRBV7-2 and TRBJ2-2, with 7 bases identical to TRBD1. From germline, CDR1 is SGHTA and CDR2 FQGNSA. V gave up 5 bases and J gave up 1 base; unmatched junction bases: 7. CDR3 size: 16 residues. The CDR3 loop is CASSTLRTGNTGELFF. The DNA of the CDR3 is TGTGCCAGCAGCACCCTCCGGACAGGGAACACCGGGGAGCTGTTTTTT. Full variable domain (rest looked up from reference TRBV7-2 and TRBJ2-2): GAGVSQSPSNKVTEKGKDVELRCDPISGHTALYWYRQSLGQGLEFLIYFQGNSAPDKSGLPSDRFSAERTGGSVSTLTIQRTQQEDSAVYLCASSTLRTGNTGELFFGEGSRLTVL.

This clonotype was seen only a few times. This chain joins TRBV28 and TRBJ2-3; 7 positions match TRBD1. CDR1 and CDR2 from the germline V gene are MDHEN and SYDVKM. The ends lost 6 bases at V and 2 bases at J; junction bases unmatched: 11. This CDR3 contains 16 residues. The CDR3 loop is CASRNPGGTSTDTQYF. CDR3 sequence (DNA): TGTGCCAGCAGGAATCCAGGGGGTACGTCCACAGATACGCAGTATTTT. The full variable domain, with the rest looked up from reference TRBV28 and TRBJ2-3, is DVKVTQSSRYLVKRTGEKVFLECVQDMDHENMFWYRQDPGLGLRLIYFSYDVKMKEKGDIPEGYSVSREKKERFSLILESASTNQTSMYLCASRNPGGTSTDTQYFGPGTRLTVL.

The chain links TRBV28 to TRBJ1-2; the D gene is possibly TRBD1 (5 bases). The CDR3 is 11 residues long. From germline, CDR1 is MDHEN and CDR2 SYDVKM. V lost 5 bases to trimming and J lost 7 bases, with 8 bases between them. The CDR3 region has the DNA TGTGCCAGCAGTCAGGGTCTTGGCTACACCTTC. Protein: CASSQGLGYTF.

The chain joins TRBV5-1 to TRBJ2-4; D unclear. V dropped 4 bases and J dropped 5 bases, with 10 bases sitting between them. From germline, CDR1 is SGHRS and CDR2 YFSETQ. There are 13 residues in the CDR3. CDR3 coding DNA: TGCGCCAGCAGCCCCCGGGTGGAAAACATTCAGTACTTC. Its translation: CASSPRVENIQYF.

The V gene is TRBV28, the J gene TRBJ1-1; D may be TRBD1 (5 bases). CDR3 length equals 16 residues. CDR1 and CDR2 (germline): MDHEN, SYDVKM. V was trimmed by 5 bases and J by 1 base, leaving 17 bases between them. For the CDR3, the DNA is TGTGCCAGCAGTCCAGTGGTGGGACGCTGGAACACTGAAGCTTTCTTT. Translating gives CASSPVVGRWNTEAFF.

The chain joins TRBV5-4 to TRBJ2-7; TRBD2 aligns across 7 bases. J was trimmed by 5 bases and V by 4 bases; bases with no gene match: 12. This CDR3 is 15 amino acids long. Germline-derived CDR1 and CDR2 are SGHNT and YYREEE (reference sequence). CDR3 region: CASSAPLACTHEQYF. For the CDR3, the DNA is TGTGCCAGCAGCGCGCCACTAGCGTGTACCCACGAGCAGTACTTC.